This T cell receptor (beta chain) was profiled in a study of T cell changes during pregnancy in multiple sclerosis. Sequenced by immunoSEQ multiplex PCR; TCRdb stores in-frame clones only, minus some. The sample carries about 67,000 clones, approximately 90% recorded once. The CDR3 length is 17 residues. The germline V gene encodes CDR1 SNHLY and CDR2 FYNNEI. J was trimmed by 0 bases and V by 5 bases; bases with no gene match: 8. The chain combines TRBV2 with TRBJ2-3; the match to TRBD1 covers 10 bases. Sequences were derived from peripheral blood, sampled in the first trimester of pregnancy. The receptor's source is a female donor in good health, enrolled as a control in a pregnancy study. The CDR3 protein is CASSTRQGARSTDTQYF. CDR3 nucleotide sequence: TGTGCCAGCAGTACCCGACAGGGGGCGCGGAGCACAGATACGCAGTATTTT. Supplemented by reference TRBV2 and TRBJ2-3, the full variable domain reads EPEVTQTPSHQVTQMGQEVILRCVPISNHLYFYWYRQILGQKVEFLVSFYNNEISEKSEIFDDQFSVERPDGSNFTLKIRSTKLEDSAMYFCASSTRQGARSTDTQYFGPGTRLTVL.